What follows are 23 T cell receptor beta chains derived from one specimen sequenced in a study of T cells in Graves' hyperthyroidism and ophthalmopathy. RNA transcripts were the template for amplifying TCR beta CDR3 regions. TCR CDR3 underwent first-round RT-PCR with the HTBI primer set. Each CDR3 protein is one row after TCRdb ran MiXCR on the multiplex PCR reads. Counted here are 250,000 or so distinct CDR3 sequences, about 15% occurring once; the ten biggest clones make up roughly 15%. Sequenced material: blood. The receptors derive from a woman in her thirties or forties with Graves' hyperthyroidism that later progressed to Graves' ophthalmopathy.

This clonotype was seen ten or more times. The chain employs TRBV11-2 and TRBJ2-5, with D possibly being TRBD1 or TRBD2 (6 bases each). CDR1 is SGHAT and CDR2 is FQNNGV in the germline V gene. The CDR3 covers 14 residues. Trimming took off 1 base at V and 5 bases at J, with 11 bases between the two ends. The CDR3 DNA reads as TGTGCCAGCAGCTTAGTGGTAGGGGGGGAGACCCAGTACTTC. This gives the protein CASSLVVGGETQYF. Using reference TRBV11-2 and TRBJ2-5 for the parts outside the CDR3, the full variable domain is EAGVAQSPRYKIIEKRQSVAFWCNPISGHATLYWYQQILGQGPKLLIQFQNNGVVDDSQLPKDRFSAERLKGVDSTLKIQPAKLEDSAVYLCASSLVVGGETQYFGPGTRLLVL.

This clonotype was seen ten or more times. This chain connects TRBV7-9 to TRBJ2-3; D not resolved. This CDR3 is 18 amino acids long. Germline V lookup: CDR1 SEHNR, CDR2 FQNEAQ (reference sequence). Trimming took 2 bases from V and 2 from J, leaving 20 bases between them. The CDR3 here is CASSLYGSLKYFTDTQYF. As DNA, the CDR3 is TGTGCCAGCAGCTTATATGGGTCCCTAAAATACTTCACAGATACGCAGTATTTT. Supplemented by reference TRBV7-9 and TRBJ2-3, the full variable domain reads DTGVSQNPRHKITKRGQNVTFRCDPISEHNRLYWYRQTLGQGPEFLTYFQNEAQLEKSRLLSDRFSAERPKGSFSTLEIQRTEQGDSAMYLCASSLYGSLKYFTDTQYFGPGTRLTVL.

On this clonotype: A much larger clone is a single base away; this may be a read error. This sequence joins TRBV5-6 and TRBJ2-1; 7 bases fit TRBD1. This CDR3 has 13 amino acids. Germline values: CDR1 SGHDT, CDR2 YYEEEE. CDR3 sequence (DNA): TGTGCCAGCAACCACCGGGACAGCAATGAGGAGTTCTTC. It translates to CASNHRDSNEEFF.

With regard to this clonotype: Just one base apart from a much larger clone, this may be a read error. The rearrangement uses TRBV5-6 and TRBJ1-2, with a weak D call TRBD1 (6 bases). CDR1 and CDR2 from the germline V gene are SGHDT and YYEEEE. CDR3 length: 16 residues. This CDR3 reads CASSYNRGAAGYGHTF. The DNA of the CDR3 is TGTGCCAGCAGCTATAATCGGGGGGCCGCGGGCTATGGCCACACCTTC.

This clonotype was counted ten times or more. This chain uses TRBV5-1 with TRBJ2-1; no definite D call. The CDR3 totals 14 residues. CDR1 is SGHRS, CDR2 YFSETQ, per germline. V dropped 2 bases and J dropped 7 bases, with 13 bases sitting between them. The CDR3 nucleotides read TGCGCCAGCAGCTTCCTTTCGACTGGTAATGAGCAGTTCTTC. This translates into CASSFLSTGNEQFF.

This clonotype was seen ten or more times. The CDR3 bases are TGTGCCAGCTCACCGCCGGGACTCATGAACACTGAAGCTTTCTTT. It codes for CASSPPGLMNTEAFF. The chain combines TRBV18 with TRBJ1-1, with D perhaps matching TRBD1 (5 bases). CDR3 size: 15 residues. Germline-derived CDR1 and CDR2 are KGHSH and LQKENI. V was cut by 3 bases and J by 0 bases, with 11 bases left in between.

The table lists this clonotype with many counts. The chain joins TRBV27 to TRBJ1-2; D is unclear. CDR1 is MNHEY, CDR2 SMNVEV, per germline (reference sequence). With 3 bases removed from V and 4 bases from J, the gap between germline ends came to 12 bases. This CDR3 spans 14 amino acids. CDR3 sequence: CASSLRAGFYGYTF. CDR3 in DNA: TGTGCCAGCAGTTTGAGGGCGGGCTTCTATGGCTACACCTTC.

This clonotype has more than one count but fewer than ten. The V and J genes are TRBV20-1 and TRBJ2-7; D may be TRBD2 (5 bases). Germline V gives CDR1 DFQATT, CDR2 SNEGSKA (reference sequence). The V end lost 6 bases, the J end lost 0 bases, and 21 bases lay between the germline ends. The CDR3 has 16 amino acids. This CDR3 reads CSAPQEADSASYEQYF. CDR3 nucleotide sequence: TGCAGTGCCCCCCAAGAAGCGGACTCGGCCTCCTACGAGCAGTACTTC.

This clonotype came up many times. The gene calls are TRBV7-3 and TRBJ2-1; 9 positions agree with TRBD2. This CDR3 is built from 15 residues. The germline gives CDR1 SGHTA, CDR2 FQGTGA. Losses at the gene ends were 4 bases for V and 4 bases for J; bases not matched to a gene: 5. This CDR3 reads CASSSGTSSYNEQFF. CDR3 in DNA: TGTGCCAGCAGCTCCGGGACTAGCAGTTACAATGAGCAGTTCTTC.

This chain joins TRBV6-1 and TRBJ2-2; a possible D gene is TRBD2 (6 bases). The V gene lost 6 bases and the J gene lost 3 bases, with 17 bases spanning the gap. In germline, CDR1 is MNHNS, CDR2 SASEGT. CDR3 size: 16 residues. The CDR3 bases are TGTGCCAGCAGGCAGCGGGTCGTTCCCTACACCGGGGAGCTGTTTTTT. Amino acids: CASRQRVVPYTGELFF.

There are many counts of this clonotype. The V and J genes are TRBV2 and TRBJ2-1; 10 nucleotides match TRBD1. The CDR3 sequence is 15 residues long. The germline V gene has CDR1 SNHLY and CDR2 FYNNEI. V gave up 9 bases and J gave up 8 bases; unmatched junction bases: 13. DNA for the CDR3: TGTGCCAGTGGAACCGCGGGACAGGGGTTCGATGAGCAGTTCTTC. This encodes CASGTAGQGFDEQFF. Complete variable domain (other parts from reference TRBV2 and TRBJ2-1): EPEVTQTPSHQVTQMGQEVILRCVPISNHLYFYWYRQILGQKVEFLVSFYNNEISEKSEIFDDQFSVERPDGSNFTLKIRSTKLEDSAMYFCASGTAGQGFDEQFFGPGTRLTVL.

This clonotype was counted ten times or more. The chain couples TRBV19 to TRBJ2-7, with D unresolved. The CDR3 length is 12 residues. Germline values: CDR1 LNHDA, CDR2 SQIVND (reference sequence). V lost 5 bases, J lost 3 bases, and 8 bases lay in between. CDR3 bases: TGTGCCAGTAGTCAAAGTCACTACGAGCAGTACTTC. It is translated as CASSQSHYEQYF.

This clonotype was detected ten times or more. The chain carries TRBV11-2 and TRBJ1-4, with D tentatively TRBD1 (6 bases). The CDR3 runs 12 residues. CDR1 is SGHAT, CDR2 FQNNGV, per germline. With 11 bases removed from V and 7 bases from J, the gap between germline ends came to 14 bases. The CDR3 here is CACEGVGEKLFF. The DNA for the CDR3 is TGTGCCTGTGAGGGGGTGGGTGAAAAACTGTTTTTT.

This clonotype has a count of ten or more. The CDR3 nucleotides read TGCAGTGCTTTGGAGGGCCAATTATCCAATGAGCAGTTCTTC. Residues: CSALEGQLSNEQFF. The J gene is TRBJ2-1, the V gene TRBV20-1; D is possibly TRBD2 (6 bases). Germline values: CDR1 DFQATT, CDR2 SNEGSKA (reference sequence). Trimming shortened V by 5 bases and J by 6 bases, and 17 bases separated the two germline ends. The CDR3 consists of 14 residues.

Ten or more counts support this clonotype. The chain carries TRBV27 and TRBJ2-1, with D possibly TRBD2 on 5 matching bases. Trimming cost V 3 bases and J 3 bases, with 9 bases left between them. The CDR3 covers 14 residues. In germline, CDR1 is MNHEY, CDR2 SMNVEV (reference sequence). CDR3 coding DNA: TGTGCCAGCAGTTTTATAGAGGGCTACAATGAGCAGTTCTTC. This translates into CASSFIEGYNEQFF.

This clonotype showed up many times. The gene calls are TRBV11-2 and TRBJ2-7; D is perhaps TRBD2 (5 bases). Germline V CDR1 and CDR2: SGHAT, FQNNGV. This CDR3 has 12 amino acids. The ends were cut back, 6 bases at V and 2 bases at J, with 8 bases in the middle. CDR3 amino acids: CASSPGTYEQYF. The DNA for the CDR3 is TGTGCCAGCAGTCCCGGGACCTACGAGCAGTACTTC. The full variable domain, in which reference TRBV11-2 and TRBJ2-7 provide the parts outside the CDR3, is EAGVAQSPRYKIIEKRQSVAFWCNPISGHATLYWYQQILGQGPKLLIQFQNNGVVDDSQLPKDRFSAERLKGVDSTLKIQPAKLEDSAVYLCASSPGTYEQYFGPGTRLTVT.

This clonotype was counted many times. This chain links TRBV28 with TRBJ2-3; tentative D call: TRBD1 (6 bases). Trimming removed 5 bases at V and 2 bases at J, with 14 bases between. There are 15 residues in the CDR3. Germline lookup yields CDR1 MDHEN and CDR2 SYDVKM. CDR3 bases: TGTGCCAGCAGTCCCCTGGGGGCTTACACAGATACGCAGTATTTT. It specifies CASSPLGAYTDTQYF.

This clonotype has ten or more counts. The chain has TRBV6-1 and TRBJ2-5, with D perhaps being TRBD1 or TRBD2 (5 bases each). Between the trimmed V and J ends, which lost 6 bases and 4 bases, there was a span of 24 bases. The CDR3 sequence is 17 residues long. The germline gives CDR1 MNHNS, CDR2 SASEGT. The CDR3 region has the DNA TGTGCCAGCAGGCGCAACCGGGACCCCTCGCCGGGAGAGACCCAGTACTTC. Residues: CASRRNRDPSPGETQYF.

This clonotype was observed a few times. V and J are TRBV15 and TRBJ1-6; D call uncertain. V was cut by 0 bases and J by 4 bases, with 10 bases left in between. The germline gives CDR1 LNHNV, CDR2 YYDKDF (reference sequence). This CDR3 comprises 16 residues. CDR3 region: CATSRDRQAYNSPLHF. The CDR3 nucleotides are TGTGCCACCAGCAGAGACCGCCAAGCGTATAATTCACCCCTCCACTTT.

The sample holds many counts of this clonotype. For the CDR3, the DNA is TGTGCCATCAGTGAGTCGATCGCGGGAGACCACAATGAGCAGTTCTTC. It yields the protein CAISESIAGDHNEQFF. The rearrangement uses TRBV10-3 and TRBJ2-1; 7 bases align to TRBD2. Germline-derived CDR1 and CDR2 are ENHRY and SYGVKD. The CDR3 sequence is 16 residues long. Losses at the gene ends were 0 bases for V and 5 bases for J; bases not matched to a gene: 7.

This clonotype was counted many times. This rearrangement joins TRBV7-2 to TRBJ2-2, with D tentatively TRBD1 (6 bases). Trimming left V 1 base short and J 2 bases short, with 8 bases between. The CDR3 loop spans 15 amino acids. Germline V lookup: CDR1 SGHTA, CDR2 FQGNSA. The DNA of the CDR3 is TGTGCCAGCAGCTTAGTAGGGGGAAACACCGGGGAGCTGTTTTTT. Amino acids: CASSLVGGNTGELFF.

This clonotype was detected many times. The V call is TRBV14, the J call TRBJ1-1, with D unresolved. CDR1 is SGHDN and CDR2 is FVKESK in the germline V gene. The CDR3 has 13 amino acids. Trimming removed 8 bases from V and 1 base from J, with 11 bases in between. The CDR3 spells CASVGGRNTEAFF. The CDR3 DNA reads TGTGCCAGCGTCGGAGGTAGGAACACTGAAGCTTTCTTT.

Regarding this clonotype: A read error may explain this, as a much larger clone is one base away. The chain is built from TRBV10-1 and TRBJ2-3; 7 nucleotides line up with TRBD1. The CDR3 covers 17 residues. Germline assignment: CDR1 WNHNN and CDR2 SYGVQD (reference sequence). The CDR3, as DNA: TGCGTCAGCAGAACCGGGACAGCGAGTCTTTCCACAGATACGCAGTATTTT. Protein sequence: CVSRTGTASLSTDTQYF.